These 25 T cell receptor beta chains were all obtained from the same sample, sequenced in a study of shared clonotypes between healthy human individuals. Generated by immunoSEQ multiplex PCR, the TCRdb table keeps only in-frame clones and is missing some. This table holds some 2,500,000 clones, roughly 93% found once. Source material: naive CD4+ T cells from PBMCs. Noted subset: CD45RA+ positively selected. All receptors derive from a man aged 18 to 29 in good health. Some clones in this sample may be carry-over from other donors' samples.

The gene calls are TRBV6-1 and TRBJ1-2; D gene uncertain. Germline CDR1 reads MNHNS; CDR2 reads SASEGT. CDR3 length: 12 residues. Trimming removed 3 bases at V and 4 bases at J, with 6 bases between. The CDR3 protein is CASSERLYGYTF. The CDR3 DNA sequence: TGTGCCAGCAGTGAGAGGCTCTATGGCTACACCTTC.

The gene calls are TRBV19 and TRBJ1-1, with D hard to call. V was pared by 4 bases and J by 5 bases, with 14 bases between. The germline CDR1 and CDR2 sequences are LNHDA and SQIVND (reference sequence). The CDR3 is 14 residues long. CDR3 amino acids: CASSKRSVGTEAFF. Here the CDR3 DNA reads TGTGCCAGTAGTAAGCGATCCGTCGGGACTGAAGCTTTCTTT.

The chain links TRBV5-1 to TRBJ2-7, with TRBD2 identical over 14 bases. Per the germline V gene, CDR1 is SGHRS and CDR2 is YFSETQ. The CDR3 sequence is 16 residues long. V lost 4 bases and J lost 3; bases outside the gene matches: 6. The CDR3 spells CASSLGTSGGYYEQYF. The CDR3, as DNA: TGCGCCAGCAGCCTAGGGACTAGCGGGGGCTACTACGAGCAGTACTTC.

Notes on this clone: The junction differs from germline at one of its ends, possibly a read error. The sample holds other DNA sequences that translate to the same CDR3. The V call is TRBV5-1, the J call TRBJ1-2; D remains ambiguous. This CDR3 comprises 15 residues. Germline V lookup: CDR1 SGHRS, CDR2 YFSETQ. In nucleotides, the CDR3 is TGCGCAAGCAGCTTAGCGAACAGAGCGAACTATGGCTACACCTTC. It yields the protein CASSLANRANYGYTF.

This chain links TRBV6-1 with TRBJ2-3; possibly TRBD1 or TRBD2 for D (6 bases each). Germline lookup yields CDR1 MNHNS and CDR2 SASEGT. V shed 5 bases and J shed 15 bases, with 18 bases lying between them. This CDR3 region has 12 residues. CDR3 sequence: CASSLGGRLSYF. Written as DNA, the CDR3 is TGTGCCAGCAGTTTGGGGGGCAGGCTCAGTTATTTT.

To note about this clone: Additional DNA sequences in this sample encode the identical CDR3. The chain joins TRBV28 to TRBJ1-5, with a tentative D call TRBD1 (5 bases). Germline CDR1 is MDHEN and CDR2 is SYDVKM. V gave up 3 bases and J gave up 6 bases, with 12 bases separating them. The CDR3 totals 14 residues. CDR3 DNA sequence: TGTGCCAGCAGTTTGAGGCAGGGAGGTCAGCCCCAGCATTTT. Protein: CASSLRQGGQPQHF.

CDR3 region: CASSYNRADTDTQYF. Here the CDR3 DNA reads TGTGCCAGCAGTTACAATAGGGCAGACACAGATACGCAGTATTTT. The chain links TRBV6-6 to TRBJ2-3; D is undetermined. The length of the CDR3 is 15 residues. Germline V gene sequence: CDR1 MNHNY, CDR2 SVGAGI (reference sequence). Trimming took off 2 bases at V and 2 bases at J, with 11 bases between the two ends.

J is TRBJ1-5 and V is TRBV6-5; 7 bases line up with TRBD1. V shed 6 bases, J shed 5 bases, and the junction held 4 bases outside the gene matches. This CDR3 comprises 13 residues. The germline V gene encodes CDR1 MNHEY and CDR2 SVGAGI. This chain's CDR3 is CASRPDRDQPQHF. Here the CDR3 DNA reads TGTGCCAGCAGGCCCGACAGGGATCAGCCCCAGCATTTT.

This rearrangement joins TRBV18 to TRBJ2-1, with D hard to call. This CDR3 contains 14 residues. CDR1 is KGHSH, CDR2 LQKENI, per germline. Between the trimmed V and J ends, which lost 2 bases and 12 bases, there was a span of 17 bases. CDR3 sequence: CASSPSGDPKGQFF. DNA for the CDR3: TGTGCCAGCTCACCATCAGGAGACCCAAAAGGGCAGTTCTTC.

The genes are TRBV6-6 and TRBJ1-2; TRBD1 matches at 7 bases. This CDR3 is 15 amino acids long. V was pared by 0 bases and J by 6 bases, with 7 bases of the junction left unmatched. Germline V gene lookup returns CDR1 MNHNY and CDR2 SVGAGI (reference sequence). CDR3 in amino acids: CASSYSPTGLHGYTF. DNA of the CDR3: TGTGCCAGCAGTTACTCACCGACAGGGTTGCATGGCTACACCTTC.

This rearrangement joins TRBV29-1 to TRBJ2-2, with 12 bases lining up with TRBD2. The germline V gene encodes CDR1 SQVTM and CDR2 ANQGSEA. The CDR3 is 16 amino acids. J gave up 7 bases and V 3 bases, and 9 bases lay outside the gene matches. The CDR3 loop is CSVERLTSGSGGELFF. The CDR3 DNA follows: TGCAGCGTTGAGCGACTGACTAGCGGGAGCGGCGGGGAGCTGTTTTTT.

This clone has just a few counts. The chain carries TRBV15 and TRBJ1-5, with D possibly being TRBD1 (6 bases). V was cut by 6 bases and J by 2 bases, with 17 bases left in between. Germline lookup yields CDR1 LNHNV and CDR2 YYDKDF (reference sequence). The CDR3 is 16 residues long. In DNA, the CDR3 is TGTGCCACCAGGGACAGCGAGACTCGGGGCAATCAGCCCCAGCATTTT. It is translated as CATRDSETRGNQPQHF.

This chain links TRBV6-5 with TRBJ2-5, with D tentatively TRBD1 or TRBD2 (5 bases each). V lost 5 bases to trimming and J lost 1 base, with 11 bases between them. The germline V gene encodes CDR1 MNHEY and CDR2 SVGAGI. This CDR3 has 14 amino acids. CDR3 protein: CASSSHGGQETQYF. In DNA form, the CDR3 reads TGTGCCAGCAGTAGCCATGGGGGCCAAGAGACCCAGTACTTC.

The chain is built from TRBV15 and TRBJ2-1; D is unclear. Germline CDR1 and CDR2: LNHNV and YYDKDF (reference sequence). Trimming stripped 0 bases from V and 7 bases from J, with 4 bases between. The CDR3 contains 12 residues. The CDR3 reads CATSRDWNEQFF. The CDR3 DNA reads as TGTGCCACCAGCAGAGACTGGAATGAGCAGTTCTTC.

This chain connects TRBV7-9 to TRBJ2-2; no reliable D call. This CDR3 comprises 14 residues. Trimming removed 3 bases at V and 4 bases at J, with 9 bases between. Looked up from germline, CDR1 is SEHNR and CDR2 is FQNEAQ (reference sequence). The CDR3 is CASSFKTTTGELFF. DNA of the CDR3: TGTGCCAGCAGCTTTAAGACAACCACCGGGGAGCTGTTTTTT.

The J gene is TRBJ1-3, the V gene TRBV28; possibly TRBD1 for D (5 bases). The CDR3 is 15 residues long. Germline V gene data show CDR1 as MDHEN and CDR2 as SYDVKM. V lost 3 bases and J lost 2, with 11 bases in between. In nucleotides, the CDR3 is TGTGCCAGCAGTTTTGTGGGGGGTACTGGAAACACCATATATTTT. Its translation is CASSFVGGTGNTIYF.

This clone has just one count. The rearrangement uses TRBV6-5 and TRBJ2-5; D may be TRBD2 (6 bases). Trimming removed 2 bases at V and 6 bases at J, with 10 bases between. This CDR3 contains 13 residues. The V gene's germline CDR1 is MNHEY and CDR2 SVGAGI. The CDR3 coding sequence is TGTGCCAGCAGTTACGGGGCGGGGCAGACCCAGTACTTC. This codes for CASSYGAGQTQYF.

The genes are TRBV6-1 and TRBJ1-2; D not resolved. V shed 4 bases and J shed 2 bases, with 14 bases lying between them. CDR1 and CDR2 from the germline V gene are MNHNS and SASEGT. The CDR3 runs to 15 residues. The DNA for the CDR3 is TGTGCCAGCAGTGTAATTCCCCAGGCAAACTATGGCTACACCTTC. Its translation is CASSVIPQANYGYTF.

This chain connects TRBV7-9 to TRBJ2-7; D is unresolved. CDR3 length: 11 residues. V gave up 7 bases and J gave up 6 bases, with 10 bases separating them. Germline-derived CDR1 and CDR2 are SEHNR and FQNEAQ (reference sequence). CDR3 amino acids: CASNPRCEQYF. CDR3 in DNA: TGTGCCAGCAACCCTAGATGCGAGCAGTACTTC.

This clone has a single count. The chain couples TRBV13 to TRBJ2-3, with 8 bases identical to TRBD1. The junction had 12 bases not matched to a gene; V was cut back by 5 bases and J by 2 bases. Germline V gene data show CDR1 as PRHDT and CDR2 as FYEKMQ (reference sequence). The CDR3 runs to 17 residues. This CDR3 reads CASSPYLGTGHTDTQYF. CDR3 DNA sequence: TGTGCCAGCAGCCCCTACCTTGGGACAGGCCACACAGATACGCAGTATTTT.

CDR3 loop: CASSERGSYNSPLHF. Here the CDR3 DNA reads TGTGCCAGCAGTGAGAGGGGATCCTATAATTCACCCCTCCACTTT. The chain employs TRBV6-1 and TRBJ1-6; D perhaps matches TRBD1 (5 bases). The V end was cut by 3 bases, the J end by 1 base, with 7 bases between. Looked up from germline, CDR1 is MNHNS and CDR2 is SASEGT. CDR3 length: 15 residues.

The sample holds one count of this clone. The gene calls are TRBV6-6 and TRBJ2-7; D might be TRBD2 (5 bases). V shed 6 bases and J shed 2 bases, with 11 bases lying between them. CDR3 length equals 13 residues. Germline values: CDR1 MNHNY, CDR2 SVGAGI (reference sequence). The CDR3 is CASRGGSTYEQYF. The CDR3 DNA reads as TGTGCCAGCAGAGGAGGCAGTACCTACGAGCAGTACTTC.

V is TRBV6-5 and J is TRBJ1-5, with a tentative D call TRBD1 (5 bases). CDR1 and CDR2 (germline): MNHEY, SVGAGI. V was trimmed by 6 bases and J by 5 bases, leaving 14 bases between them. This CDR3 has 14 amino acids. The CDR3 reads CASSAWGRDQPQHF. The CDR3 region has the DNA TGTGCCAGCAGCGCGTGGGGGAGGGATCAGCCCCAGCATTTT.

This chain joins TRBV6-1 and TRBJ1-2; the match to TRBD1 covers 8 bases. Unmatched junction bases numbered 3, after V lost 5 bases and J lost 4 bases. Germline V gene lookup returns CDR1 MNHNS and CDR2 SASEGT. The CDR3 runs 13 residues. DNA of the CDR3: TGTGCCAGCAGTACCGACAGGGGCTATGGCTACACCTTC. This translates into CASSTDRGYGYTF.

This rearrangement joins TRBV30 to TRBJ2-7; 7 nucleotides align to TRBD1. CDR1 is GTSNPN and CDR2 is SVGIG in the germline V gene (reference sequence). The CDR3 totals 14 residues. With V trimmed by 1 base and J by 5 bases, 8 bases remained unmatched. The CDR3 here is CAWSAGTGVHEQYF. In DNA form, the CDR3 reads TGTGCCTGGAGTGCGGGCACAGGGGTCCACGAGCAGTACTTC.